The 30 T cell receptor beta chains listed next were all sequenced from one sample in a study of Graves' ophthalmopathy and Graves' hyperthyroidism. Amplified material comprised TCR beta CDR3 regions derived from RNA transcripts. Following a first-round RT-PCR that used HTBI primers, a second-round multiplex PCR was carried out. Each CDR3 protein is one row after TCRdb ran MiXCR on the multiplex PCR reads. The table records under 250,000 distinct CDR3 sequences, 25% to 30% of them present only once. The sequencing sample was made of peripheral blood. The receptors stem from a man over 45 with Graves' ophthalmopathy.

In this sample, this clonotype turned up many times. The rearrangement uses TRBV15 and TRBJ1-2, with 7 bases lining up with TRBD1. V was clipped by 8 bases and J by 2 bases; unmatched bases: 5. The CDR3 runs 13 residues. Per germline, CDR1 LNHNV and CDR2 YYDKDF (reference sequence). The DNA of the CDR3 is TGTGCCACCTCCAGGGGGATGAACTATGGCTACACCTTC. Protein product: CATSRGMNYGYTF.

Comments on this clonotype: In this CDR3 the conserved last residue, phenylalanine or tryptophan, is missing, so a read error is likely. V is TRBV6-5 and J is TRBJ1-6, with a possible D match to TRBD1 (5 bases). The CDR3 length is 14 residues. Germline lookup yields CDR1 MNHEY and CDR2 SVGAGI. V shed 0 bases and J shed 5 bases, with 5 bases lying between them. The CDR3 DNA reads TGTGCCAGCAGTTACTCGGGACATAATTCACCCCTCCACTCT. As protein: CASSYSGHNSPLHS.

This clonotype occurred many times. The chain has TRBV27 and TRBJ2-2; D is unresolved. This CDR3 is 12 amino acids long. Trimming cost V 1 base and J 8 bases, with 5 bases left between them. The germline CDR1 and CDR2 sequences are MNHEY and SMNVEV (reference sequence). The CDR3 sequence: CASSLYEGELFF. The CDR3 DNA is TGTGCCAGCAGTTTATATGAGGGGGAGCTGTTTTTT.

This clonotype was found many times. The chain couples TRBV18 to TRBJ2-7; the D gene is possibly TRBD2 (5 bases). The CDR3 loop spans 15 amino acids. The germline V gene encodes CDR1 KGHSH and CDR2 LQKENI. V lost 9 bases and J 2 bases, leaving 20 bases between the germline ends. In DNA, the CDR3 is TGTGCCAGTACCGAACGGGGATTCGGAGCCTACGAGCAGTACTTC. Its translation: CASTERGFGAYEQYF.

This clonotype was detected many times. V is TRBV2 and J is TRBJ2-5; no clear D gene. Germline lookup yields CDR1 SNHLY and CDR2 FYNNEI. The CDR3 extends over 11 amino acids. With 7 bases removed from V and 4 bases from J, the gap between germline ends came to 7 bases. The CDR3 loop reads CASTLAETQYF. The CDR3 DNA reads TGTGCCAGCACATTGGCAGAGACCCAGTACTTC.

V gene TRBV24-1 combines with J gene TRBJ2-5; TRBD1 matches 8 bases. The junction had 5 bases not matched to a gene; V was cut back by 4 bases and J by 5 bases. CDR1 and CDR2 (germline): KGHDR, SFDVKD. The CDR3 is made up of 14 amino acids. CDR3 nucleotide sequence: TGTGCCACCAGTGAAAGCAGGGGGCTGGAGACCCAGTACTTC. It specifies CATSESRGLETQYF.

This chain connects TRBV7-2 to TRBJ1-2; D is unclear. The CDR3 has 10 amino acids. CDR1 is SGHTA and CDR2 is FQGNSA in the germline V gene. V shed 4 bases and J shed 7 bases, with 4 bases lying between them. Here the CDR3 DNA reads TGTGCCAGCAGCTCTCCTGGCTACACCTTC. Its protein is CASSSPGYTF.

The J gene is TRBJ1-1, the V gene TRBV6-5; unclear D gene. CDR3 length: 12 residues. V was trimmed by 4 bases and J by 5 bases, leaving 8 bases between them. CDR1 MNHEY and CDR2 SVGAGI come from the germline V gene. The CDR3 DNA reads as TGTGCCAGCAGTTTGCAGTGGACTGAAGCTTTCTTT. Translated, it gives CASSLQWTEAFF.

This clonotype was observed many times. The rearrangement links TRBV15 to TRBJ1-1, with D uncertain. Germline CDR1 is LNHNV and CDR2 is YYDKDF (reference sequence). There are 11 residues in the CDR3. Between the trimmed V and J ends, which lost 9 bases and 3 bases, there was a span of 8 bases. DNA of the CDR3: TGTGCCACTGTCTTGCACACTGAAGCTTTCTTT. It yields the protein CATVLHTEAFF.

This clonotype came up many times. The chain has TRBV28 and TRBJ1-6; D is uncertain. Germline V gene sequence: CDR1 MDHEN, CDR2 SYDVKM. This CDR3 region has 13 residues. V lost 6 bases and J 9 bases, leaving 12 bases between the germline ends. In nucleotides, the CDR3 is TGTGCCAGCAGCCCTCGGTTGTTTTCACCCCTCCACTTT. This sequence encodes CASSPRLFSPLHF.

This clonotype was seen repeatedly, ten times or more. This likely comes from a read error, as the CDR3 has no conserved phenylalanine or tryptophan at its end. This chain connects TRBV6-2 or TRBV6-3 to TRBJ1-6; no firm D call. Germline assignment: CDR1 MNHEY and CDR2 SVGEGT. The ends were cut back, 1 base at V and 13 bases at J, with 11 bases in the middle. The CDR3 covers 13 residues. Here the CDR3 DNA reads TGTGCCAGCAGTTACTTGATTCGGGGTCCCCTCCACCTT. It specifies CASSYLIRGPLHL.

This clonotype has a count of ten or more. This rearrangement joins TRBV4-3 to TRBJ1-6; possible D gene TRBD1, 6 bases. The CDR3 length is 17 residues. Trimming took 0 bases from V and 3 from J, leaving 12 bases between them. CDR1 is LGHNA, CDR2 YSLEER, per germline. The CDR3 loop is CASSQERTGNYNSPLHF. CDR3 nucleotide sequence: TGCGCCAGCAGCCAAGAGCGAACAGGGAACTATAATTCACCCCTCCACTTT.

This clonotype was seen many times. The gene calls are TRBV6-2 or TRBV6-3 and TRBJ2-7, with 10 bases lining up with TRBD1. Germline CDR1 and CDR2: MNHEY and SVGEGT. V was pared by 6 bases and J by 2 bases, with 13 bases of the junction left unmatched. This CDR3 spans 17 amino acids. Here the CDR3 reads CASSPGQGKRIAYEQYF. The CDR3 bases are TGTGCCAGCAGCCCGGGACAGGGGAAAAGGATCGCCTACGAGCAGTACTTC.

This clonotype came up many times. CDR3 sequence: CATSSLAGFETQYF. The CDR3 DNA reads TGTGCCACCAGCAGCTTGGCGGGGTTTGAGACCCAGTACTTC. The chain employs TRBV15 and TRBJ2-5; D may be TRBD2 (6 bases). Germline values: CDR1 LNHNV, CDR2 YYDKDF (reference sequence). The CDR3 runs to 14 residues. Deletions cut 3 bases from V and 5 bases from J, with 13 bases between.

V usage is TRBV27 and J usage is TRBJ2-4, with unresolved D. V was cut by 5 bases and J by 6 bases, with 17 bases left in between. The germline V gene encodes CDR1 MNHEY and CDR2 SMNVEV (reference sequence). The CDR3 is 15 residues long. This CDR3 is CASSTTSTDRNIQYF. The CDR3 coding sequence is TGTGCCAGCAGTACAACCTCCACGGATAGAAACATTCAGTACTTC.

The chain recombines TRBV7-2 with TRBJ1-3, with D unresolved. Germline CDR1 SGHTA, CDR2 FQGNSA. The CDR3 extends over 15 amino acids. The ends were cut back, 0 bases at V and 1 base at J, with 7 bases in the middle. Here the CDR3 DNA reads TGTGCCAGCAGCTTAGCGAGAGGATCTGGAAACACCATATATTTT. It is translated as CASSLARGSGNTIYF. Complete variable domain (other parts from reference TRBV7-2 and TRBJ1-3): GAGVSQSPSNKVTEKGKDVELRCDPISGHTALYWYRQSLGQGLEFLIYFQGNSAPDKSGLPSDRFSAERTGGSVSTLTIQRTQQEDSAVYLCASSLARGSGNTIYFGEGSWLTVV.

This clonotype was detected ten times or more. The genes are TRBV6-2 or TRBV6-3 and TRBJ1-5; D gene uncertain. Trimming took 0 bases from V and 7 from J, leaving 10 bases between them. CDR3 length: 14 residues. The germline V gene has CDR1 MNHEY and CDR2 SVGEGT. Here the CDR3 DNA reads TGTGCCAGCAGTTACTCGCCTCTTGGCCAGCCCCAGCATTTT. Translating gives CASSYSPLGQPQHF.

This clonotype was seen many times. The rearrangement uses TRBV6-1 and TRBJ2-2; 10 positions match TRBD1. V was pared by 9 bases and J by 4 bases, with 8 bases of the junction left unmatched. The CDR3 runs 15 residues. CDR1 and CDR2 (germline): MNHNS, SASEGT. The CDR3 sequence: CARQPGQGFTGELFF. Written as DNA, the CDR3 is TGTGCCAGGCAACCGGGACAGGGGTTCACCGGGGAGCTGTTTTTT.

In this sample, this clonotype turned up many times. V is TRBV6-5 and J is TRBJ2-2, with TRBD2 matching 13 bases. CDR1 MNHEY and CDR2 SVGAGI come from the germline V gene. The CDR3 sequence is 17 residues long. V lost 2 bases and J lost 3; bases outside the gene matches: 3. Here the CDR3 DNA reads TGTGCCAGCAGTTACCCGACTAGCGGGAGGCACACCGGGGAGCTGTTTTTT. Protein sequence: CASSYPTSGRHTGELFF.

This chain joins TRBV2 and TRBJ2-7; D call uncertain. CDR1 SNHLY and CDR2 FYNNEI come from the germline V gene. Trimming pared 6 bases from V and 0 bases from J, leaving 9 bases between. There are 13 residues in the CDR3. DNA of the CDR3: TGTGCCAGCAGACCGGACGTCTCCTACGAGCAGTACTTC. It specifies CASRPDVSYEQYF. The full variable domain, completed using reference TRBV2 and TRBJ2-7, is EPEVTQTPSHQVTQMGQEVILRCVPISNHLYFYWYRQILGQKVEFLVSFYNNEISEKSEIFDDQFSVERPDGSNFTLKIRSTKLEDSAMYFCASRPDVSYEQYFGPGTRLTVT.

There are many counts of this clonotype. The chain couples TRBV6-5 to TRBJ2-2; 10 bases agree with TRBD2. V shed 2 bases, J shed 6 bases, and the junction held 6 bases outside the gene matches. CDR3 length: 16 residues. Per germline, CDR1 MNHEY and CDR2 SVGAGI. The CDR3: CASSYGASGSPGELFF. In DNA form, the CDR3 reads TGTGCCAGCAGTTACGGGGCTAGCGGGAGTCCCGGGGAGCTGTTTTTT.

The chain joins TRBV28 to TRBJ1-2; 8 positions agree with TRBD1. The CDR3 length is 14 residues. Germline V gives CDR1 MDHEN, CDR2 SYDVKM. V lost 6 bases to trimming and J lost 8 bases; unmatched junction nucleotides: 11. CDR3 residues: CASRRTGRGGGYTF. CDR3 nucleotides: TGTGCCAGCAGGCGGACAGGGCGAGGTGGAGGCTACACCTTC.

At least ten counts were recorded for this clonotype. This sequence joins TRBV12-3 or TRBV12-4 and TRBJ1-1; a weak D match, TRBD1 (5 bases). V was clipped by 3 bases and J by 7 bases, with 15 bases between them. The CDR3 covers 14 residues. The CDR3 DNA reads as TGTGCCAGCAGTTTTGGGACTACGGGGGATGAAGCTTTCTTT. Translating gives CASSFGTTGDEAFF.

This clonotype was seen repeatedly, ten times or more. The chain employs TRBV28 and TRBJ1-6, with 7 bases aligning to TRBD1. Looked up from germline, CDR1 is MDHEN and CDR2 is SYDVKM. This CDR3 region has 15 residues. J lost 5 bases, V lost 8 bases, and 9 bases had no gene match. The CDR3 is CASETPGTDNSPLHF. Written as DNA, the CDR3 is TGTGCCAGCGAAACTCCCGGGACAGATAATTCACCCCTCCACTTT.

This clonotype was observed at least ten times. The chain combines TRBV6-1 with TRBJ1-2; TRBD1 matches 7 bases. Unmatched junction bases numbered 3, after V lost 4 bases and J lost 4 bases. Germline V gene data show CDR1 as MNHNS and CDR2 as SASEGT. The CDR3 sequence is 13 residues long. This chain's CDR3 is CASSGQGGYGYTF. The CDR3 DNA follows: TGTGCCAGCAGTGGACAGGGTGGCTATGGCTACACCTTC.

This clonotype came up many times. The rearrangement uses TRBV11-3 and TRBJ2-2; TRBD1 or TRBD2 may be the D gene (5 bases each). The CDR3 length is 14 residues. Trimming left V 5 bases short and J 7 bases short, with 14 bases between. Germline V gene sequence: CDR1 SGHNT, CDR2 YENEEA. CDR3 amino acids: CASSRLLGVGELFF. CDR3 bases: TGTGCCAGCAGCCGTTTGTTGGGGGTCGGGGAGCTGTTTTTT. Full variable domain (rest looked up from reference TRBV11-3 and TRBJ2-2): EAGVVQSPRYKIIEKKQPVAFWCNPISGHNTLYWYLQNLGQGPELLIRYENEEAVDDSQLPKDRFSAERLKGVDSTLKIQPAELGDSAVYLCASSRLLGVGELFFGEGSRLTVL.

In its sample, this clonotype was seen many times. DNA for the CDR3: TGTGCCAGCAGTGGTACAGTGGAGGACTACGAGCAGTACTTC. Translation gives CASSGTVEDYEQYF. The chain uses TRBV2 and TRBJ2-7; tentative D call: TRBD2 (5 bases). The germline V and J ends were trimmed by 4 bases and 3 bases, with 13 bases remaining between them. The V gene's germline CDR1 is SNHLY and CDR2 FYNNEI. The CDR3 length is 14 residues.

V is TRBV12-3 or TRBV12-4 and J is TRBJ2-2, with no clear D. The germline V and J ends were trimmed by 6 bases and 3 bases, with 5 bases remaining between them. The CDR3 covers 12 residues. Here the CDR3 DNA reads TGTGCCAGCAGAAAGGACACCGGGGAGCTGTTTTTT. Its protein is CASRKDTGELFF.

This clonotype has at least ten counts. V is TRBV28 and J is TRBJ2-2; possible D gene TRBD1, 6 bases. The CDR3 length is 14 residues. The germline gives CDR1 MDHEN, CDR2 SYDVKM. V was pared by 6 bases and J by 5 bases, with 13 bases between. For the CDR3, the DNA is TGTGCCAGCAGGGGACACCCAGGGACCGGGGAGCTGTTTTTT. Translating it yields CASRGHPGTGELFF.

This clonotype was seen many times. The V gene is TRBV5-1, the J gene TRBJ2-7; D is possibly TRBD2 (6 bases). The CDR3 spans 13 residues. Per germline, CDR1 SGHRS and CDR2 YFSETQ. V was clipped by 4 bases and J by 6 bases, with 14 bases between them. CDR3 DNA sequence: TGCGCCAGCAGCGTCCGGGAGAGACTCGAGCAGTACTTC. Translated, it gives CASSVRERLEQYF.